The rows below give T cell receptor beta chains drawn from one sample of a study of blood T cells in healthy people across ages. MiXCR, applied by TCRdb to the 5' RACE reads, yields one record per CDR3 protein. The sample shows more than 800,000 distinct CDR3 sequences, around 28% of them seen only once. Sample: blood. These receptors came from a woman of 80 years or more in good health. CDR3s include the opening cysteine and the closing phenylalanine or tryptophan. The D gene is left open where the match is weak. The listing skips clone size in some rows; elsewhere it reads once, few, many or a size class.

TGTGCCAGCCAGGACAGGGGGCATCGCGAGCAGTACTTC CASQDRGHREQYF TRBD1 TRBJ2-7 TRBV6-2/TRBV6-3 many
TGTGCCAGCGGGCGGACACCAAGGTCTCTACACACCTTC CASGRTPRSLHTF . TRBJ1-2 TRBV6-2/TRBV6-3 .
TGTGCCGGCTCGGAACAGGGGGCTAATTCACCCCTCCACTTT CAGSEQGANSPLHF TRBD1 TRBJ1-6 TRBV2 .
TGTGCCAGCAGCACCTCGGCCGGGGAGCTGTTTTTT CASSTSAGELFF . TRBJ2-2 TRBV7-9 .
TGCGCCAGCAGCCCCAAGGGGGGTCGGCCAGGGGGGAATGAAAAACCGTTTTTT CASSPKGGRPGGNEKPFF TRBD1 TRBJ1-4 TRBV4-1 .
TGTGCCATCAGCGTACAGGGAACTCAGCCCCAGCATTTT CAISVQGTQPQHF . TRBJ1-5 TRBV10-3 few
TGTGCCAGCAGCGCCCAGGCAGGGACCCAAAGAAACACCATATATTTT CASSAQAGTQRNTIYF . TRBJ1-3 TRBV7-2 .
TGCAGTGCTAGTCCGGCGCTGCGCGTCTACGAGCAGTACTTC CSASPALRVYEQYF . TRBJ2-7 TRBV20-1 .
TGTGCCAGCTCACCACCGACAGGGGAAAAAGAAGAGGGAGGGTTCTACAATGAGCAGTTCTTC CASSPPTGEKEEGGFYNEQFF . TRBJ2-1 TRBV18 .
TGTGCCACCACGAGGGTCCCTAGGGGTCTAGCCAAAAACATTCAGTACTTC CATTRVPRGLAKNIQYF . TRBJ2-4 TRBV19 few
TGTGCCAGCAGTCCCCCCCAAGCTCCCTTCACCCTCCACTTT CASSPPQAPFTLHF . TRBJ1-6 TRBV28 .
TGCGCCAGCAGCTTGCCGGGGGGGGTTTACAATGAGCAGTTCTTC CASSLPGGVYNEQFF TRBD2 TRBJ2-1 TRBV5-1 many
TGTGCCAGCAGCTTAGGCCGGGACAGGGGGTCCGAGCAGTACTTC CASSLGRDRGSEQYF TRBD1 TRBJ2-7 TRBV11-2 few
TGTGCCAGCAGCCCTGACAGCCCAATGAGCTCCTACAATGAGCAGTTCTTC CASSPDSPMSSYNEQFF . TRBJ2-1 TRBV7-2 many
TGTGCCAGCAGGGACGGACAGGCGGGGGGGTCCTACAATGAGCAGTTCTTC CASRDGQAGGSYNEQFF TRBD2 TRBJ2-1 TRBV6-1 many
TGCGCCAGCAGCCAAGACCAGGGGTTAAACTATGGCTACACCTTC CASSQDQGLNYGYTF . TRBJ1-2 TRBV4-3 many
TGTGCCAGCAGTTTTGAGGGGCATCAGCGTGGGCCCCAGCATTTT CASSFEGHQRGPQHF . TRBJ1-5 TRBV12-3/TRBV12-4 .
TGTGCCAGCAGCTTGGATTTTGCAGGGCGGGAGACCCAGTACTTC CASSLDFAGRETQYF . TRBJ2-5 TRBV5-6 many
TGTGCCAGCAGTCTAGGACAGGGAGGAAGCACAGATACGCAGTATTTT CASSLGQGGSTDTQYF TRBD1 TRBJ2-3 TRBV12-3/TRBV12-4 .
TGCAGTGCACTCCCGGGGGCGAGCAATCAGCCCCAGCATTTT CSALPGASNQPQHF . TRBJ1-5 TRBV20-1 .
TGTGCCAGCAGCCGAGGGACAGAAGGTGAAGCTTTCTTT CASSRGTEGEAFF TRBD1 TRBJ1-1 TRBV6-2/TRBV6-3 .
TGTGCCACCAGCAGACAGGACAGGAGCAATCAGCCCCAGCATTTT CATSRQDRSNQPQHF TRBD1 TRBJ1-5 TRBV15 few
TGTGCCAGCAGCTTAGGTGGTCAGCCAGCTAACTATGGCTACACCTTC CASSLGGQPANYGYTF . TRBJ1-2 TRBV7-2 many
TGTGCCAGCAGCCCGGCAGGGAGCAATGAGCAGTTCTTC CASSPAGSNEQFF . TRBJ2-1 TRBV3-1 once
TGTGCCAGCAGCAAAACCCCCAAGGAGCACCTCACAGATACGCAGTATTTT CASSKTPKEHLTDTQYF . TRBJ2-3 TRBV7-9 few
TGTGCCAGCAGTTACTCGATGGGACAGGGGGCTTCGGGGGCCAACGTCCTGACTTTC CASSYSMGQGASGANVLTF TRBD1 TRBJ2-6 TRBV6-5 many
TGTGCCAGCAGCCAAGGCGCGTGGGAGACCCAGTACTTC CASSQGAWETQYF . TRBJ2-5 TRBV3-1 few
TGTGCCAGCAGACCCGCGGCAGGCCTTAGATCCTACAATGAGCAGTTCTTC CASRPAAGLRSYNEQFF . TRBJ2-1 TRBV7-8 .
TGTGCCAACAGTTACTCTAAAACTAGCGGGGTTGAAGATACGCAGTATTTT CANSYSKTSGVEDTQYF TRBD2 TRBJ2-3 TRBV6-6 .
TGTGCCAGCAGCTCGGGAAGCTTCGGGCCCAATGAGCAGTTCTTC CASSSGSFGPNEQFF . TRBJ2-1 TRBV5-5 .
TGCAGTGCTAGAGATGAACTGGGGCTAGCGGGGGGCCACAGCACAGATACGCAGTATTTT CSARDELGLAGGHSTDTQYF TRBD2 TRBJ2-3 TRBV20-1 .
TGTGCCAGCAGTTATTCAGACAGGGGGAACACCGGGGAGCTGTTTTTT CASSYSDRGNTGELFF TRBD1 TRBJ2-2 TRBV6-2/TRBV6-3 .
TGTGCCATCAGTGAGTCGACAAGGGACACTGAAGCTTTCTTT CAISESTRDTEAFF . TRBJ1-1 TRBV10-3 many
TGTGCCACCAGTGACCGAGACAGGGGTAGCTACAATGAGCAGTTCTTC CATSDRDRGSYNEQFF TRBD1 TRBJ2-1 TRBV24-1 many
TGCAGTGCGAGGCGGTACAGAGGAGATACGCAGTATTTT CSARRYRGDTQYF . TRBJ2-3 TRBV20-1 many
TGTGCCAGCAGCTTAACCGGGGGGGTCCAGTACTTC CASSLTGGVQYF TRBD2 TRBJ2-5 TRBV7-2 .
TGTGCCAGCAGCCAAGGGACTAGCGGGAGTCGTAATACGCAGTATTTT CASSQGTSGSRNTQYF TRBD2 TRBJ2-3 TRBV3-1 .
TGTGCCAGCAGCTCTAGGACAGGGGGAAAACGGTTTTTT CASSSRTGGKRFF TRBD1 TRBJ1-4 TRBV7-2 .
TGCGCCAGCAGCTCTATCGACGGCACCGGGGAGCTGTTTTTT CASSSIDGTGELFF . TRBJ2-2 TRBV5-1 few
TGCGCCAGCAGCCAGTCGGGACCAGCGAACACCGGGGAGCTGTTTTTT CASSQSGPANTGELFF . TRBJ2-2 TRBV4-3 many
TGTGCCAGCAGTGGTAGACAGGGCAAGGCGACAGATACGCAGTATTTT CASSGRQGKATDTQYF TRBD1 TRBJ2-3 TRBV25-1 many
TGCAGTGCTAATCGGGGTCTTGGCTACGAGCAGTACTTC CSANRGLGYEQYF . TRBJ2-7 TRBV20-1 .
TGTGCCACTAGGTCCGACTCCGGGGATCGTGAGCAGTTCTTC CATRSDSGDREQFF . TRBJ2-1 TRBV10-3 .
TGTGCCACCAGTGATGCGACAGGAAGAACAGATACGCAGTATTTT CATSDATGRTDTQYF . TRBJ2-3 TRBV24-1 few
TGTGCCAGCAGCCCGCCCGGGACTAGCGCGATCGGGTACGAGCAGTACTTC CASSPPGTSAIGYEQYF TRBD2 TRBJ2-7 TRBV5-4 many
TGTGCCAGCAGCCGAGGACAGGGGGTGTACAATGAGCAGTTCTTC CASSRGQGVYNEQFF TRBD1 TRBJ2-1 TRBV5-5 many
TGTGCCAGCAGCCAGCGGGGGATGCCCTACAATGAGCAGTACTTC CASSQRGMPYNEQYF TRBD2 TRBJ2-7 TRBV7-2 few